This T cell receptor (beta chain) was captured by sequencing in a study of beta chain features in type 1 diabetes. CDR1 SGHDN and CDR2 FVKESK come from the germline V gene. V lost 4 bases to trimming and J lost 6 bases, with 9 bases between them. CDR3 length equals 13 residues. Reverse transcribing all isolated RNA meant expressed TCRB transcripts were sequenced. Sequencing was performed with immunoSEQ multiplex PCR; in TCRdb, only in-frame clones are kept and a portion is missing. The table lists around 400,000 clones, around 13% of them singletons. The chain is built from TRBV14 and TRBJ2-2; D not resolved. The sequenced sample was naive CD4+ T cells from blood. This sequence originates from a man aged 18 to 30 in good health. The CDR3 protein is CASSRRSAGELFF. As DNA, the CDR3 is TGTGCCAGCAGCCGCAGGTCGGCCGGGGAGCTGTTTTTT. The full variable domain, in which reference TRBV14 and TRBJ2-2 provide the parts outside the CDR3, is EAGVTQFPSHSVIEKGQTVTLRCDPISGHDNLYWYRRVMGKEIKFLLHFVKESKQDESGMPNNRFLAERTGGTYSTLKVQPAELEDSGVYFCASSRRSAGELFFGEGSRLTVL.